The clone carrying this TCR beta chain has just a few counts. Its antigen is unknown. The data originate from a study of T-cell memory formation after mild COVID-19. A single record per CDR3 protein comes from TCRdb applying MiXCR to the 5' RACE reads. The sample has around 140,000 distinct CDR3 sequences, roughly a fifth seen once; the top ten hold 2% to 2.5%. Study results and caveats: Day 15 to 85 contracting clones showed balanced CD4/CD8; later expanders leaned CD4+.

The length of the CDR3 is 18 residues. J lost 5 bases, V lost 5 bases, and 13 bases had no gene match. Germline CDR1 reads MNHEY; CDR2 reads SMNVEV (reference sequence). The source material was PBMCs or a T cell subset sorted from them (not recorded which). The rearrangement links TRBV27 to TRBJ2-3, with TRBD2 matching 13 bases. The receptor was derived from an adult woman who had mild COVID-19 (a few samples of this study predate the infection). Cell type and time point are not known. The CDR3 sequence is CASSPPRTSGSLRDTQYF. CDR3 sequence (DNA): TGTGCCAGCAGTCCTCCCCGGACTAGCGGGAGTCTGCGAGATACGCAGTATTTT.